This T cell receptor beta chain was identified in a study of shared clonotypes between healthy human individuals. Study-level background: CD4 naive cells filled three plates per donor, CD4 memory three, CD8 naive two and CD8 memory one.

The CDR3 spans 14 residues. The junction had 1 base not matched to a gene; V was cut back by 4 bases and J by 2 bases. Germline values: CDR1 MNHEY, CDR2 SMNVEV (reference sequence). Generated by immunoSEQ multiplex PCR, the TCRdb table keeps only in-frame clones and is missing some. The sample contains about 800,000 clones, approximately 97% of which appear only once. Positive CCR7 selection of CD45RO-negative cells yielded the naive CD8 cells, and terminally differentiated effector memory CD45RA+ cells were excluded. Healthy HIV-negative adults with no recent acute infections or vaccinations were recruited as donors. This clone was detected only once. What it binds is not known. Findings and caveats of the study: Generation probability values for non-shared clonotypes were lower than those for clonotypes shared by all four donors.

The sequence was collected from a man in his thirties or forties in good health. The J gene is TRBJ2-1, the V gene TRBV27, with 8 nucleotides matching TRBD2. Specimen: naive CD8+ T cells sorted from blood. CDR3 in DNA: TGTGCCAGCAGTTGGCGGGGGGCCTACAATGAGCAGTTCTTC. It specifies CASSWRGAYNEQFF.